What follows are 14 T cell receptor beta chains derived from one specimen sequenced in a study of blood T cell repertoires in COVID-19. TCRdb keeps only in-frame clones here, not all; method: immunoSEQ multiplex PCR. In the table there are more than 65,000 clones, 80% of which are singletons. The sequenced sample was peripheral blood. These receptors all stem from a man aged 60 to 69 with active or convalescent COVID-19.

This chain joins TRBV19 and TRBJ2-1, with 12 bases aligning to TRBD2. Losses at the gene ends were 2 bases for V and 7 bases for J; bases not matched to a gene: 9. CDR3 length: 17 residues. Looked up from germline, CDR1 is LNHDA and CDR2 is SQIVND (reference sequence). CDR3 sequence: CASSILTSGGLPNEQFF. The CDR3 DNA reads TGTGCCAGTAGTATACTGACTAGCGGGGGTCTCCCTAATGAGCAGTTCTTC.

The rearrangement joins TRBV3-1 (or the pseudogene TRBV3-2) to TRBJ2-1; no clear D gene. CDR3 length equals 15 residues. CDR1 is LGHDT, CDR2 YNNKEL, per germline (reference sequence). Trimming cost V 1 base and J 0 bases, with 7 bases left between them. The CDR3 DNA reads as TGTGCCAGCAGCCAAGGGGCTCGCTCCTACAATGAGCAGTTCTTC. It specifies CASSQGARSYNEQFF.

The chain recombines TRBV30 with TRBJ1-2, with D possibly matching TRBD1 (6 bases). This CDR3 comprises 15 residues. The ends were cut back, 3 bases at V and 4 bases at J, with 18 bases in the middle. The germline V gene has CDR1 GTSNPN and CDR2 SVGIG (reference sequence). The CDR3 DNA is TGTGCCTGGAGGAACCACAGGGTTTCCGGCTATGGCTACACCTTC. This sequence encodes CAWRNHRVSGYGYTF.

The CDR3 here is CASSLDTGGHQETQYF. For the CDR3, the DNA is TGTGCCAGCAGCTTGGATACAGGGGGGCACCAAGAGACCCAGTACTTC. This chain uses TRBV5-4 with TRBJ2-5, with 8 bases lining up with TRBD1. Trimming took 0 bases from V and 0 from J; bases not matched to a gene: 4. CDR1 and CDR2 from the germline V gene are SGHNT and YYREEE (reference sequence). The CDR3 is 16 residues long.

The chain couples TRBV29-1 to TRBJ1-5, with D perhaps matching TRBD1 (5 bases). In germline, CDR1 is SQVTM, CDR2 ANQGSEA. V was clipped by 0 bases and J by 4 bases, with 10 bases between them. The CDR3 consists of 14 residues. The CDR3 here is CSVEESGGNQPQHF. In DNA, the CDR3 is TGCAGCGTTGAAGAATCGGGGGGTAATCAGCCCCAGCATTTT.

The rearrangement joins TRBV24-1 to TRBJ2-1; the D gene is possibly TRBD2 (6 bases). This CDR3 is 16 amino acids long. With 1 base removed from V and 6 bases from J, the gap between germline ends came to 15 bases. The V gene's germline CDR1 is KGHDR and CDR2 SFDVKD. CDR3 region: CATSDLDTGGTNEQFF. DNA of the CDR3: TGTGCCACCAGTGATTTAGATACCGGAGGGACCAATGAGCAGTTCTTC.

This chain connects TRBV27 to TRBJ1-5; D remains ambiguous. This CDR3 is 14 amino acids long. Trimming removed 4 bases at V and 4 bases at J, with 11 bases between. Germline V CDR1 and CDR2: MNHEY, SMNVEV (reference sequence). CDR3 in amino acids: CASSWAGFNQPQHF. The CDR3 region has the DNA TGTGCCAGCAGTTGGGCAGGTTTTAATCAGCCCCAGCATTTT.

The chain uses TRBV6-2 or TRBV6-3 and TRBJ2-2; no firm D call. The germline V and J ends were trimmed by 5 bases and 4 bases, with 11 bases remaining between them. Germline values: CDR1 MNHEY, CDR2 SVGEGT. The CDR3 contains 14 residues. DNA for the CDR3: TGTGCCAGCAGTCGCTCCCTAGGCACCGGGGAGCTGTTTTTT. Translating it yields CASSRSLGTGELFF.

The gene calls are TRBV10-3 and TRBJ2-7; TRBD1 might be the D (6 bases). Germline V gene sequence: CDR1 ENHRY, CDR2 SYGVKD. V was trimmed by 10 bases and J by 5 bases, leaving 12 bases between them. CDR3 length: 11 amino acids. CDR3 amino acids: CATRQGNEQYF. CDR3 coding DNA: TGTGCCACCCGCCAGGGGAACGAGCAGTACTTC.

This chain joins TRBV3-1 (or the pseudogene TRBV3-2) and TRBJ2-5; the D gene is possibly TRBD2 (6 bases). The CDR3 is 15 residues long. Trimming stripped 0 bases from V and 6 bases from J, with 14 bases between. Germline V gene sequence: CDR1 LGHDT, CDR2 YNNKEL (reference sequence). CDR3 sequence reads: CASSQDPLARQTQYF. As DNA, the CDR3 is TGTGCCAGCAGCCAAGACCCCCTAGCGAGACAGACCCAGTACTTC.

The chain joins TRBV19 to TRBJ2-3; D may be TRBD2 (6 bases). The length of the CDR3 is 14 residues. Germline V gives CDR1 LNHDA, CDR2 SQIVND (reference sequence). V lost 3 bases and J 6 bases, leaving 13 bases between the germline ends. The DNA for the CDR3 is TGTGCCAGTAGTATCGGAGGGGAAGGCGATACGCAGTATTTT. It is translated as CASSIGGEGDTQYF.

Remarks on this clone: The junction departs from germline at one end; a sequencing error may be responsible. The V call is TRBV6-1, the J call TRBJ2-7, with no clear D. The germline gives CDR1 MNHNS, CDR2 SASEGT. There are 16 residues in the CDR3. The CDR3 region is CASREGRGALSYEQYF. In nucleotides, the CDR3 is TGTGCCAGCAGAGAAGGACGCGGAGCCCTGTCCTACGAGCAGTACTTC.

CDR3 nucleotide sequence: TGCAGCGCGCCCGAGGGTGGGCGCCAAGAGACCCAGTACTTC. It yields the protein CSAPEGGRQETQYF. The V gene is TRBV29-1, the J gene TRBJ2-5; possibly TRBD2 for D (5 bases). The CDR3 consists of 14 residues. The V and J ends lost 7 bases and 1 base respectively, with 16 bases between them. The germline CDR1 and CDR2 sequences are SQVTM and ANQGSEA.

The DNA for the CDR3 is TGTGCCACTAGTGAGCAAAGGGGGAGAAACACCGGGGAGCTGTTTTTT. This sequence encodes CATSEQRGRNTGELFF. The chain carries TRBV10-3 and TRBJ2-2; a weak D match, TRBD1 (6 bases). Germline V CDR1 and CDR2: ENHRY, SYGVKD. There are 16 residues in the CDR3. The V end lost 10 bases, the J end lost 2 bases, and 20 bases lay between the germline ends.